The 15 T cell receptor beta chains given below trace back to one sample, sequenced in a study of CD8+CD57+ T cells in acquired aplastic anemia. By flow cytometry, patients selected for sequencing had shown an expansion of CD8+CD57+ cells. Genomic DNA served as template for TCR beta VDJ and CDR3 profiling. TCRdb reanalysed the reads using MiXCR and keeps one entry per CDR3 protein. The repertoire includes more than 150,000 distinct CDR3 sequences, around 43% of them detected once, and 2.5% to 3.5% sits in the top ten. Material: sorted CD4+, CD8+, or CD8+CD57+ T cells (not recorded which) from PBMCs. These receptors came from a human donor with aplastic anemia.

In its sample, this clonotype was seen many times. The chain carries TRBV9 and TRBJ1-4; TRBD1 is a possible D gene (6 bases). The germline V gene encodes CDR1 SGDLS and CDR2 YYNGEE. The CDR3 runs 14 residues. Trimming took 4 bases from V and 6 from J, leaving 13 bases between them. This chain's CDR3 is CASSRGPGDEKLFF. CDR3 DNA sequence: TGTGCCAGCAGCCGGGGGCCAGGGGATGAAAAACTGTTTTTT.

The sample holds one count of this clonotype. The chain uses TRBV20-1 and TRBJ2-7; TRBD1 matches at 9 bases. There are 15 residues in the CDR3. The J segment lost 5 bases and the V segment lost 4 bases, leaving 12 bases of the junction unmatched. The germline V gene has CDR1 DFQATT and CDR2 SNEGSKA (reference sequence). The chain's CDR3 is CSATPGQGIGHEQYF. The CDR3 coding sequence is TGCAGTGCTACACCTGGACAGGGGATCGGTCACGAGCAGTACTTC.

The chain recombines TRBV7-6 with TRBJ1-1, with D maybe TRBD1 (6 bases). The CDR3 is made up of 16 amino acids. V dropped 5 bases and J dropped 4 bases, with 20 bases sitting between them. The V gene's germline CDR1 is SGHVS and CDR2 FNYEAQ. The CDR3 DNA sequence: TGTGCCAGCAGCCGAATCCCGGGGCAGGGGACCACTGAAGCTTTCTTT. It translates to CASSRIPGQGTTEAFF.

Note on this clonotype: A much larger clone sits a single nucleotide away, making a read error possible. The chain joins TRBV6-2 or TRBV6-3 to TRBJ2-7; no clear D. The CDR3 covers 14 residues. Germline values: CDR1 MNHEY, CDR2 SVGEGT. The CDR3 DNA reads as TGTGCCGGCAGTTCTCAACCCTCGTCCTACGAGCAGTACTTC. This translates into CAGSSQPSSYEQYF.

The chain has TRBV24-1 and TRBJ1-1, with D unresolved. Germline V lookup: CDR1 KGHDR, CDR2 SFDVKD. CDR3 length: 14 residues. V was trimmed by 4 bases and J by 1 base, leaving 9 bases between them. For the CDR3, the DNA is TGTGCCACCAGTGAGTGCACGGGGAACACTGAAGCTTTCTTT. Its protein product is CATSECTGNTEAFF.

This clonotype was found many times. The V gene is TRBV2, the J gene TRBJ1-6; D is unresolved. Trimming removed 2 bases at V and 13 bases at J, with 18 bases between. The CDR3 has 15 residues. Germline V CDR1 and CDR2: SNHLY, FYNNEI. CDR3 bases: TGTGCCAGCAGTGAAACTTCTGGCAAGGCCGCCCCCCTCCACTTT. Protein product: CASSETSGKAAPLHF.

This chain uses TRBV29-1 with TRBJ2-1; D is tentatively TRBD1 or TRBD2 (6 bases each). Trimming left V 3 bases short and J 5 bases short, with 17 bases between. CDR3 length equals 15 residues. Germline loops: CDR1 SQVTM, CDR2 ANQGSEA. The CDR3 reads CSVDGGQILDNEQFF. The CDR3 DNA reads TGCAGCGTTGATGGGGGGCAGATTTTAGACAATGAGCAGTTCTTC.

The chain has TRBV4-3 and TRBJ1-6; 8 bases align to TRBD1. Per the germline V gene, CDR1 is LGHNA and CDR2 is YSLEER. This CDR3 spans 15 amino acids. V shed 1 base and J 10 bases; nucleotides not matched to a gene: 6. The CDR3 region has the DNA TGCGCCAGCAGCCAAGGGTACAGGGGGATATCACCCCTCCACTTT. Translation gives CASSQGYRGISPLHF.

The chain links TRBV11-2 to TRBJ1-2; the D gene is possibly TRBD1 (6 bases). CDR1 and CDR2 from the germline V gene are SGHAT and FQNNGV. The length of the CDR3 is 15 residues. V shed 6 bases and J shed 5 bases, with 19 bases lying between them. For the CDR3, the DNA is TGTGCCAGCAGTATCCAGGGGCGGACAGTTTATGGCTACACCTTC. Residues: CASSIQGRTVYGYTF.

This clonotype was observed many times. The chain employs TRBV19 and TRBJ2-7; no definite D call. CDR3 length equals 11 residues. V shed 5 bases and J shed 7 bases, with 9 bases lying between them. CDR1 is LNHDA, CDR2 SQIVND, per germline (reference sequence). CDR3 loop: CASSGVREQYF. CDR3 DNA sequence: TGTGCCAGTAGTGGGGTCCGAGAGCAGTACTTC.

This clonotype was detected many times. J is TRBJ2-7 and V is TRBV30, with D possibly TRBD2 on 6 matching bases. V was pared by 3 bases and J by 11 bases, with 17 bases between. CDR3 length: 12 residues. The V gene's germline CDR1 is GTSNPN and CDR2 SVGIG (reference sequence). The CDR3 DNA reads TGTGCCTGGAGGGGGGATGGGGTAGCGGAGTACGTC. This encodes CAWRGDGVAEYV.

This clonotype was seen at least ten times. The CDR3: CASSRIGTGFGYTF. In DNA form, the CDR3 reads TGTGCCAGTAGTAGGATTGGGACAGGATTTGGCTACACCTTC. This chain uses TRBV19 with TRBJ1-2, with 8 bases lining up with TRBD1. CDR1 and CDR2 (germline): LNHDA, SQIVND (reference sequence). After removal of 4 bases from V and 7 bases from J, the junction contained 8 bases not matched to a gene. This CDR3 contains 14 residues.

A word on this clonotype: A read error may produce the germline difference seen at one junction end. This chain joins TRBV10-3 and TRBJ2-7, with D possibly TRBD1 on 6 matching bases. Germline CDR1 ENHRY, CDR2 SYGVKD. This CDR3 is 17 amino acids long. The CDR3 here is CASSPPPTGESSCEQYF. The DNA for the CDR3 is TGTGCCAGCAGCCCCCCGCCGACAGGTGAAAGCTCCTGCGAGCAGTACTTC.

This clonotype has a count of ten or more. The chain combines TRBV19 with TRBJ1-1, with D unclear. The CDR3 length is 13 residues. Germline CDR1 and CDR2: LNHDA and SQIVND (reference sequence). The ends were cut back, 3 bases at V and 1 base at J, with 6 bases in the middle. CDR3 sequence: CASSILGNTEAFF. The DNA for the CDR3 is TGTGCCAGTAGTATTCTGGGGAACACTGAAGCTTTCTTT.

On this clonotype: One end of the junction varies from germline; a read error may be responsible. The rearrangement uses TRBV7-2 and TRBJ2-2, with 7 nucleotides matching TRBD1. The germline CDR1 and CDR2 sequences are SGHTA and FQGNSA. The CDR3 contains 15 residues. CDR3 nucleotide sequence: TGTGCCAGCAGCCGGGACAGAACGAACACCAGGGAGCTGTTTTTT. This codes for CASSRDRTNTRELFF.